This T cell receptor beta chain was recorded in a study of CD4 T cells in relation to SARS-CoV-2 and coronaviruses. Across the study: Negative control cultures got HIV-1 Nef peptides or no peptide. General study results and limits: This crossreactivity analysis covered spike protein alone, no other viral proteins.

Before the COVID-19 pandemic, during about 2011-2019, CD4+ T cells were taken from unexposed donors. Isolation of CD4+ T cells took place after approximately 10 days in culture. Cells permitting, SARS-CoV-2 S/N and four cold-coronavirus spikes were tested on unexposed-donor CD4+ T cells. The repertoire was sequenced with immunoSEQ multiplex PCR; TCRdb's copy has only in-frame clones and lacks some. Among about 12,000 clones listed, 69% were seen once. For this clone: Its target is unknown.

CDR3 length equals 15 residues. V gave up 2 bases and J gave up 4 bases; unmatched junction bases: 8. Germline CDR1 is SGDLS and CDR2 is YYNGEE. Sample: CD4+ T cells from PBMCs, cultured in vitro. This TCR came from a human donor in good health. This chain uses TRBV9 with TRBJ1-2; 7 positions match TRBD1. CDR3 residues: CASSVGQEVVYGYTF. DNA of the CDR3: TGTGCCAGCAGCGTTGGACAGGAAGTAGTCTATGGCTACACCTTC.